This T cell receptor beta chain originates from a study of vaccination and CD4 T cells after COVID-19. Cultured CD4+ T-cell DNA underwent Oncomine TCR Beta short-read sequencing. Genomic DNA extraction was carried out from cultured CD4+ T cells. TCRdb independently ran MiXCR on the PCR reads; one entry per CDR3 protein. The profile shows 25,000 to 30,000 distinct CDR3 sequences, 41% of them singletons. This clonotype has just a few counts. Its antigen is not known. The time point: late sampling 161 to 241 days after vaccination in a few convalescent patients. Treatment indicated: roughly 11-day PBMC culture with coronavirus spike peptide pools or control peptides (ViraFEST assay). CDR1 and CDR2 from the germline V gene are SGHTA and FQGTGA. The CDR3 runs to 15 residues. The V end lost 1 base, the J end lost 0 bases, and 9 bases lay between the germline ends.

The source material was CD4+ T cells from blood, cultured in vitro, sampled about 7 months after SARS-CoV-2 vaccination. The chain joins TRBV7-3 to TRBJ2-5; D call uncertain. The clonotype comes from a human donor who had recovered from COVID-19. Here the CDR3 DNA reads TGTGCCAGCAGCTTAATTGGCACAGACCAAGAGACCCAGTACTTC. Its protein is CASSLIGTDQETQYF.